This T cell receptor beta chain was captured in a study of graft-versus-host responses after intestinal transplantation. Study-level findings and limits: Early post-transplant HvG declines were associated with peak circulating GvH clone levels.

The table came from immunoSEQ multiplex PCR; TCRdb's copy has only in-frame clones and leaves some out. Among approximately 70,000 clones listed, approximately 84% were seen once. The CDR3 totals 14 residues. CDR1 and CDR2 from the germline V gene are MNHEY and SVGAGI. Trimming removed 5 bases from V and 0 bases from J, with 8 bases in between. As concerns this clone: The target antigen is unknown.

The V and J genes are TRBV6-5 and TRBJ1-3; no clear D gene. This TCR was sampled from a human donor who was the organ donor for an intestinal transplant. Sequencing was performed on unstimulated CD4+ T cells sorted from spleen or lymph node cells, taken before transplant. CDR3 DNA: TGTGCCAGCAGTCGGGGTTACTCTGGAAACACCATATATTTT. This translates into CASSRGYSGNTIYF.